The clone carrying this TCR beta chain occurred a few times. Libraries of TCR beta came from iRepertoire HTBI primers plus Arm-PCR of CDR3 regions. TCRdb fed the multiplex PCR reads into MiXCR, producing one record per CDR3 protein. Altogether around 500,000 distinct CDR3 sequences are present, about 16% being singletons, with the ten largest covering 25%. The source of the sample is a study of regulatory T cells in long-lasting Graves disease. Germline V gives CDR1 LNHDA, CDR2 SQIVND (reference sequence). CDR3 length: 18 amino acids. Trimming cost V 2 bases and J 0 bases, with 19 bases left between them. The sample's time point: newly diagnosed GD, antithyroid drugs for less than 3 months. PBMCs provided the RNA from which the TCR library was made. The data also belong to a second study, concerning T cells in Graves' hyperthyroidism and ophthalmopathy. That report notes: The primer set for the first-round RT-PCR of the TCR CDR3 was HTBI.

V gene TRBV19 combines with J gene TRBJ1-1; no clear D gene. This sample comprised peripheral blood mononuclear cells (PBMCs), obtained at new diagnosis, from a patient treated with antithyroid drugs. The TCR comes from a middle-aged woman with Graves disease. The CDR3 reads CASSIRAWGGRMNTEAFF. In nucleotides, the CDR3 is TGTGCCAGTAGTATAAGGGCTTGGGGAGGCCGGATGAACACTGAAGCTTTCTTT.